This TCR beta chain was sequenced during a study of OX40 agonist ivuxolimab in advanced cancers. Across the whole study: Subjects had a mean age of about 65 years, with a range of 23 to 79; just over 80% were male. Three patients, one with hepatocellular carcinoma and two with cutaneous melanoma, achieved partial responses.

Generated by immunoSEQ multiplex PCR, the TCRdb table keeps only in-frame clones and is missing some. This sample yields 60,000 to 75,000 clones, of which 87% are seen a single time; over 0.6% belongs to the top ten. The CDR3 totals 15 residues. The V gene's germline CDR1 is MDHEN and CDR2 SYDVKM. The V end lost 5 bases, the J end lost 6 bases, and 18 bases lay between the germline ends. This material consisted of CD4+ or CD8+ T cells sorted from blood, taken in a trial of the OX40 agonist ivuxolimab. The TCR was taken from an adult with an advanced solid tumor such as melanoma, head and neck, liver or kidney cancer. The V call is TRBV28, the J call TRBJ2-3; no firm D call. This CDR3 is CASSLSTTRPDTQYF. CDR3 in DNA: TGTGCCAGCAGTCTCTCAACAACAAGGCCCGATACGCAGTATTTT.